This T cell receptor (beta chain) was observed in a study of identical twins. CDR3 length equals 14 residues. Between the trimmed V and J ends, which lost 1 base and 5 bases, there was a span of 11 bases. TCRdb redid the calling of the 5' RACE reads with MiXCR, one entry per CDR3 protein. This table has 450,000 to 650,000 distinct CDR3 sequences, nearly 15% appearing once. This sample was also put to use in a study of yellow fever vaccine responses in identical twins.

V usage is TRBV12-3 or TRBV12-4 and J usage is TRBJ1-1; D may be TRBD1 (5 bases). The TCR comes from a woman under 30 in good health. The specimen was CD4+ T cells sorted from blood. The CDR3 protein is CASSLGDALTEAFF. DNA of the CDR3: TGTGCCAGCAGTTTAGGGGACGCCCTGACTGAAGCTTTCTTT.